The next 27 T cell receptor beta chains were all read from a single sample in a study of cytomegalovirus exposure and HLA in healthy donors. Only in-frame clones appear in the TCRdb table, and some are missing; sequencing was by immunoSEQ multiplex PCR. The data contain about 180,000 clones, 85% of them singletons. Sequencing was performed on PBMCs. All receptors come from a man between 18 and 29 years old in good health and CMV-seropositive.

V gene TRBV9 combines with J gene TRBJ2-3; maybe TRBD1 (6 bases). The CDR3 loop spans 16 amino acids. Trimming removed 4 bases at V and 4 bases at J, with 19 bases between. Germline V lookup: CDR1 SGDLS, CDR2 YYNGEE. The CDR3 reads CASSIQTGSPPDTQYF. In nucleotides, the CDR3 is TGTGCCAGCAGCATTCAGACAGGATCCCCCCCAGATACGCAGTATTTT.

The V and J genes are TRBV10-3 and TRBJ2-3, with TRBD2 matching over 9 bases. The CDR3 extends over 13 amino acids. V shed 11 bases, J shed 2 bases, and the junction held 5 bases outside the gene matches. Germline V gene lookup returns CDR1 ENHRY and CDR2 SYGVKD. The DNA of the CDR3 is TGTGCCCTAGGCGGGGGGGCCACAGATACGCAGTATTTT. As protein: CALGGGATDTQYF.

J is TRBJ2-4 and V is TRBV27, with 10 bases identical to TRBD1. CDR3 length: 16 residues. V lost 1 base to trimming and J lost 7 bases; unmatched junction nucleotides: 7. Germline V gene sequence: CDR1 MNHEY, CDR2 SMNVEV (reference sequence). CDR3 protein: CASSLYLGTGDNIQYF. The CDR3 bases are TGTGCCAGCAGTTTATACCTCGGGACAGGGGACAACATTCAGTACTTC.

The J gene is TRBJ1-1, the V gene TRBV10-3; 7 nucleotides match TRBD1. Losses at the gene ends were 2 bases for V and 1 base for J; bases not matched to a gene: 7. Germline assignment: CDR1 ENHRY and CDR2 SYGVKD. This CDR3 contains 16 residues. Here the CDR3 reads CAISEPGQNSNTEAFF. Here the CDR3 DNA reads TGTGCCATCAGTGAGCCGGGACAGAACTCGAACACTGAAGCTTTCTTT.

By sample share, this clone is medium-sized. The chain recombines TRBV11-2 with TRBJ2-7; 8 bases agree with TRBD1. Trimming took 5 bases from V and 7 from J; bases not matched to a gene: 13. CDR1 and CDR2 (germline): SGHAT, FQNNGV. The CDR3 covers 15 residues. CDR3 nucleotide sequence: TGTGCCAGCAGCCCGACCCAGGGGGCGCGGTGGGAGCAGTACTTC. Its protein product is CASSPTQGARWEQYF.

The chain combines TRBV7-9 with TRBJ1-3; no definite D call. Germline lookup yields CDR1 SEHNR and CDR2 FQNEAQ (reference sequence). Trimming shortened V by 7 bases and J by 0 bases, and 16 bases separated the two germline ends. This CDR3 comprises 16 residues. The CDR3 spells CASTPSEAASGNTIYF. CDR3 coding DNA: TGTGCCAGCACTCCCTCCGAGGCCGCCTCTGGAAACACCATATATTTT.

The CDR3 coding sequence is TGTGCCAGCAGTTACTCGAGCGGGGACGAGCAGTACTTC. Translating it yields CASSYSSGDEQYF. V and J are TRBV6-6 and TRBJ2-7; TRBD2 matches 7 bases. J gave up 5 bases and V 0 bases, and 1 base lay outside the gene matches. Germline V lookup: CDR1 MNHNY, CDR2 SVGAGI (reference sequence). CDR3 length: 13 residues.

The CDR3 loop reads CASSHTSGYEQYF. CDR3 DNA: TGTGCCAGCAGCCACACTAGCGGCTACGAGCAGTACTTC. The gene calls are TRBV14 and TRBJ2-7, with 8 bases aligning to TRBD2. From germline, CDR1 is SGHDN and CDR2 FVKESK. V lost 3 bases and J lost 3; bases outside the gene matches: 1. The CDR3 runs 13 residues. Full variable domain (remainder filled in from reference TRBV14 and TRBJ2-7): EAGVTQFPSHSVIEKGQTVTLRCDPISGHDNLYWYRRVMGKEIKFLLHFVKESKQDESGMPNNRFLAERTGGTYSTLKVQPAELEDSGVYFCASSHTSGYEQYFGPGTRLTVT.

The CDR3 region has the DNA TGTGCCAGCAGCTTCATGACAGGGGAGAGGGAGACCCAGTACTTC. Translation gives CASSFMTGERETQYF. This rearrangement joins TRBV11-1 to TRBJ2-5; 8 positions match TRBD1. CDR1 is SGHAT, CDR2 FQDESV, per germline (reference sequence). V lost 3 bases, J lost 5 bases, and 8 bases stayed unmatched. The CDR3 has 15 amino acids.

The V gene is TRBV9, the J gene TRBJ2-1; D might be TRBD1 (5 bases). This CDR3 is built from 16 residues. Germline CDR1 is SGDLS and CDR2 is YYNGEE. The V end was cut by 0 bases, the J end by 2 bases, with 12 bases between. The CDR3 DNA sequence: TGTGCCAGCAGCGTAGGTGGGGCCTACCCCTACAATGAGCAGTTCTTC. This encodes CASSVGGAYPYNEQFF. Filled out from reference TRBV9 and TRBJ2-1, the complete variable domain reads DSGVTQTPKHLITATGQRVTLRCSPRSGDLSVYWYQQSLDQGLQFLIQYYNGEERAKGNILERFSAQQFPDLHSELNLSSLELGDSALYFCASSVGGAYPYNEQFFGPGTRLTVL.

This rearrangement joins TRBV19 to TRBJ1-5, with D perhaps TRBD1 (6 bases). CDR3 size: 13 residues. Germline V gene data show CDR1 as LNHDA and CDR2 as SQIVND (reference sequence). The CDR3, as DNA: TGTGCAACGGGGGGGGCTCTCAATCAGCCCCAGCATTTT. It codes for CATGGALNQPQHF.

The chain links TRBV25-1 to TRBJ2-7, with D uncertain. V was cut by 10 bases and J by 9 bases, with 19 bases left in between. The CDR3 runs 12 residues. Germline lookup yields CDR1 MGHDK and CDR2 SYGVNS. CDR3 nucleotides: TGTGCCACCATCCACCCGACCGGCGGGCAGTACTTC. The encoded protein is CATIHPTGGQYF.

The chain combines TRBV11-3 with TRBJ1-1; TRBD1 might be the D (5 bases). CDR3 length: 12 amino acids. Germline V gives CDR1 SGHNT, CDR2 YENEEA. V was cut by 5 bases and J by 5 bases, with 9 bases left in between. CDR3 sequence: CASSGGGTEAFF. CDR3 sequence (DNA): TGTGCCAGCAGCGGCGGGGGTACTGAAGCTTTCTTT. Variable domain in full (rest from reference TRBV11-3 and TRBJ1-1): EAGVVQSPRYKIIEKKQPVAFWCNPISGHNTLYWYLQNLGQGPELLIRYENEEAVDDSQLPKDRFSAERLKGVDSTLKIQPAELGDSAVYLCASSGGGTEAFFGQGTRLTVV.

This chain connects TRBV30 to TRBJ1-5; 10 nucleotides line up with TRBD1. Germline loops: CDR1 GTSNPN, CDR2 SVGIG (reference sequence). V lost 2 bases, J lost 2 bases, and 3 bases stayed unmatched. The CDR3 is 15 amino acids. CDR3 loop: CAWSTGTGGNQPQHF. Here the CDR3 DNA reads TGTGCCTGGAGTACCGGGACAGGGGGCAATCAGCCCCAGCATTTT.

The CDR3 nucleotides read TGTGCCTCCCGGACAGCCGTGAACACTGAAGCTTTCTTT. Translation gives CASRTAVNTEAFF. This chain joins TRBV30 and TRBJ1-1; D might be TRBD1 (6 bases). V dropped 7 bases and J dropped 0 bases, with 12 bases sitting between them. The germline gives CDR1 GTSNPN, CDR2 SVGIG (reference sequence). This CDR3 is built from 13 residues.

This clone was recorded once. The chain is built from TRBV10-3 and TRBJ1-1, with 8 bases identical to TRBD1. Germline loops: CDR1 ENHRY, CDR2 SYGVKD. The ends lost 11 bases at V and 5 bases at J; junction bases unmatched: 13. This CDR3 has 14 residues. CDR3 nucleotides: TGTGCCGCGTACTCTGCAGGGGGCCGAACTGAAGCTTTCTTT. The encoded protein is CAAYSAGGRTEAFF.

This sequence joins TRBV4-1 and TRBJ2-1; the D gene is possibly TRBD2 (5 bases). The V gene's germline CDR1 is MGHRA and CDR2 YSYEKL. CDR3 size: 13 residues. V dropped 1 base and J dropped 7 bases, with 8 bases sitting between them. DNA for the CDR3: TGCGCCAGCAGCCAAGGAACTAGGAATGAGCAGTTCTTC. It is translated as CASSQGTRNEQFF.

This chain joins TRBV7-9 and TRBJ1-2, with 7 bases matching TRBD1. CDR1 SEHNR and CDR2 FQNEAQ come from the germline V gene (reference sequence). After removal of 4 bases from V and 4 bases from J, the junction contained 6 bases not matched to a gene. This CDR3 has 14 amino acids. CDR3 bases: TGTGCCAGCAGCTCGGGAGAGGGGGCCTATGGCTACACCTTC. It specifies CASSSGEGAYGYTF.

The chain recombines TRBV27 with TRBJ1-4, with D perhaps TRBD1 (5 bases). Trimming took off 3 bases at V and 8 bases at J, with 13 bases between the two ends. CDR3 length: 14 amino acids. Per the germline V gene, CDR1 is MNHEY and CDR2 is SMNVEV (reference sequence). DNA for the CDR3: TGTGCCAGCAGTTTCGAAGGGGCAACCGAAAAACTGTTTTTT. This translates into CASSFEGATEKLFF. The full variable domain, completed using reference TRBV27 and TRBJ1-4, is EAQVTQNPRYLITVTGKKLTVTCSQNMNHEYMSWYRQDPGLGLRQIYYSMNVEVTDKGDVPEGYKVSRKEKRNFPLILESPSPNQTSLYFCASSFEGATEKLFFGSGTQLSVL.

A single count supports this clone. The chain couples TRBV29-1 to TRBJ2-1; D may be TRBD2 (6 bases). The CDR3 is made up of 13 amino acids. CDR1 is SQVTM and CDR2 is ANQGSEA in the germline V gene. V gave up 6 bases and J gave up 7 bases, with 16 bases separating them. The CDR3 protein is CSVDGTFPNEQFF. The CDR3 DNA follows: TGCAGCGTCGACGGGACTTTTCCTAATGAGCAGTTCTTC.

This sequence joins TRBV9 and TRBJ2-3; D gene ambiguous. The CDR3 loop spans 15 amino acids. Germline values: CDR1 SGDLS, CDR2 YYNGEE. Trimming stripped 0 bases from V and 0 bases from J, with 8 bases between. The CDR3 region is CASSVATGSTDTQYF. The CDR3 bases are TGTGCCAGCAGCGTAGCTACCGGGAGCACAGATACGCAGTATTTT.

In this sample, this clone is medium-sized. The rearrangement uses TRBV28 and TRBJ2-7, with D hard to call. The germline V and J ends were trimmed by 2 bases and 0 bases, with 14 bases remaining between them. CDR3 size: 16 residues. The V gene's germline CDR1 is MDHEN and CDR2 SYDVKM. In DNA form, the CDR3 reads TGTGCCAGCAGTTTAATGAGGCAGCGAGGCTCCTACGAGCAGTACTTC. This encodes CASSLMRQRGSYEQYF.

J is TRBJ1-4 and V is TRBV2, with D unclear. Germline-derived CDR1 and CDR2 are SNHLY and FYNNEI. Trimming pared 9 bases from V and 3 bases from J, leaving 14 bases between. CDR3 length: 14 amino acids. Here the CDR3 DNA reads TGTGCCAGTTCCTCGGAGGCCTCTAATGAAAAACTGTTTTTT. Protein product: CASSSEASNEKLFF.

This rearrangement joins TRBV10-2 to TRBJ2-1, with 9 positions matching TRBD2. The germline gives CDR1 WSHSY, CDR2 SAAADI. The length of the CDR3 is 20 residues. V lost 1 base, J lost 0 bases, and 13 bases stayed unmatched. The CDR3 DNA reads TGCGCCAGCAGTGAGTTGACTAGCGGAAACTTTAAGTACTCCTACAATGAGCAGTTCTTC. It codes for CASSELTSGNFKYSYNEQFF.

This clone was recorded only once. The V and J genes are TRBV9 and TRBJ1-2; TRBD1 matches 12 bases. Germline V lookup: CDR1 SGDLS, CDR2 YYNGEE. The CDR3 is 16 residues long. V dropped 1 base and J dropped 4; count of bases not matched to a gene: 5. In DNA form, the CDR3 reads TGTGCCAGCAGCGTAACCGGGACAGGGGGCCGCTATGGCTACACCTTC. This gives the protein CASSVTGTGGRYGYTF.

The rearrangement joins TRBV15 to TRBJ1-4; 7 bases are a match to TRBD1. Per germline, CDR1 LNHNV and CDR2 YYDKDF (reference sequence). After removal of 0 bases from V and 5 bases from J, the junction contained 3 bases not matched to a gene. This CDR3 is 15 amino acids long. The CDR3 DNA reads TGTGCCACCAGCAGAGATTCACAGGGGAATGAAAAACTGTTTTTT. Translating gives CATSRDSQGNEKLFF.

This rearrangement joins TRBV29-1 to TRBJ1-2; D is possibly TRBD1 (5 bases). The CDR3 contains 12 residues. CDR1 and CDR2 from the germline V gene are SQVTM and ANQGSEA. V lost 4 bases to trimming and J lost 5 bases, with 11 bases between them. In DNA form, the CDR3 reads TGCAGCGTTGTAGGGGAGGGGTATGGCTACACCTTC. Translating it yields CSVVGEGYGYTF.